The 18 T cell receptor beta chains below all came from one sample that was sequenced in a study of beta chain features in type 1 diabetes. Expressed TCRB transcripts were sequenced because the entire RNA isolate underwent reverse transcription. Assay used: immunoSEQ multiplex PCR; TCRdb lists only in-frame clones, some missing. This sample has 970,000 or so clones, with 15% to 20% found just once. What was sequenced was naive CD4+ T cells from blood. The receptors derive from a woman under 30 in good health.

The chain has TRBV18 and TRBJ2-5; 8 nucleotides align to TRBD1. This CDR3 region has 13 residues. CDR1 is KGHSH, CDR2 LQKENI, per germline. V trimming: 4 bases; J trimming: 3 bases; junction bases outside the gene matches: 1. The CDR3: CASSLGQEETQYF. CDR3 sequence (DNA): TGTGCCAGCTCACTGGGACAGGAAGAGACCCAGTACTTC.

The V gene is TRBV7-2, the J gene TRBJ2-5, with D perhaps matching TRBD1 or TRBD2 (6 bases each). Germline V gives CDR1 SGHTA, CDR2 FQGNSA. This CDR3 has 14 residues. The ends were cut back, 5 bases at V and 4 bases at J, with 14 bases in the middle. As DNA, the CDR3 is TGTGCCAGCAGCCTATGGGGGGCTGTAGAGACCCAGTACTTC. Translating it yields CASSLWGAVETQYF.

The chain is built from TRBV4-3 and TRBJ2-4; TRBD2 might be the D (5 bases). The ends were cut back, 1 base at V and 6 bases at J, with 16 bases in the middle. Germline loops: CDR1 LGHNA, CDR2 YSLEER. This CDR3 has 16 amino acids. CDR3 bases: TGCGCCAGCAGCCAAGGTCGAGTTCCGGGGATAAACATTCAGTACTTC. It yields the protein CASSQGRVPGINIQYF.

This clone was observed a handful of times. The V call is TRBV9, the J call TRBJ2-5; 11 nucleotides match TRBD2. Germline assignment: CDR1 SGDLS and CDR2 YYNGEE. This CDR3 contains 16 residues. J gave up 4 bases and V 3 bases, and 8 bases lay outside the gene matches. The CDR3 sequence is CASSAGLAGERETQYF. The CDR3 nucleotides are TGTGCCAGCAGCGCAGGACTAGCGGGTGAAAGAGAGACCCAGTACTTC.

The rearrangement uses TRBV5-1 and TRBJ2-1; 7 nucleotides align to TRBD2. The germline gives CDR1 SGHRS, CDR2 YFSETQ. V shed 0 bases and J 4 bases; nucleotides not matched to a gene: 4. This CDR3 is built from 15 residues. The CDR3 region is CASSLELALYNEQFF. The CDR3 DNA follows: TGCGCCAGCAGCTTGGAACTAGCGCTATACAATGAGCAGTTCTTC.

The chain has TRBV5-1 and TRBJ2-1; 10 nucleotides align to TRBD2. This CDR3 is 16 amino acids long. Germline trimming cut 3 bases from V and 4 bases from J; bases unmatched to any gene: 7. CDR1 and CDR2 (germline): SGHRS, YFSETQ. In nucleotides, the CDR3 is TGCGCCAGCAGCTCCCAAACGGGACTAGCGTACAATGAGCAGTTCTTC. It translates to CASSSQTGLAYNEQFF.

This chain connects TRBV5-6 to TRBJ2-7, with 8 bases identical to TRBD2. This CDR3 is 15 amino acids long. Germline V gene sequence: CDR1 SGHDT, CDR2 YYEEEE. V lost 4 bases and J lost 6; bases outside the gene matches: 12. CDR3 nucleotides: TGTGCCAGCAGCGGACCCGGGACTAGGATTCTCGAGCAGTACTTC. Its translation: CASSGPGTRILEQYF.

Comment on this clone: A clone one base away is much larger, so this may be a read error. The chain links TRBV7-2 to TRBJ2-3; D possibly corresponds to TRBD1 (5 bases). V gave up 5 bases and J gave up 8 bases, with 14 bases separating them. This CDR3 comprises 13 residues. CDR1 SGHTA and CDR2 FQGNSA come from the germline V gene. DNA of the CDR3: TGTGCCAGCAGCCAAACGACTGGGGCTACGCAGTATTTT. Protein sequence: CASSQTTGATQYF.

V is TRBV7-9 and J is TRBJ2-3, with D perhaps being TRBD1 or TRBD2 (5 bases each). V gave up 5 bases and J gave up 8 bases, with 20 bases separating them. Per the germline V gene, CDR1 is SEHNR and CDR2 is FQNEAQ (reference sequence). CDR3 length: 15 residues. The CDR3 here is CASSPNVRGSGTQYF. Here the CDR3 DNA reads TGTGCCAGCAGCCCAAATGTTCGGGGCTCGGGTACGCAGTATTTT. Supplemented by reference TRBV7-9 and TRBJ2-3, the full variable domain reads DTGVSQNPRHKITKRGQNVTFRCDPISEHNRLYWYRQTLGQGPEFLTYFQNEAQLEKSRLLSDRFSAERPKGSFSTLEIQRTEQGDSAMYLCASSPNVRGSGTQYFGPGTRLTVL.

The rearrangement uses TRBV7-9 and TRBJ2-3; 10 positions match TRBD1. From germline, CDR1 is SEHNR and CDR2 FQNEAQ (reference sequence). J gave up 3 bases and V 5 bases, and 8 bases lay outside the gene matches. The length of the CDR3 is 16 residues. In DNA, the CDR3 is TGTGCCAGCAGCAAGGACAGGGGGATCAAAACAGATACGCAGTATTTT. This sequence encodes CASSKDRGIKTDTQYF.

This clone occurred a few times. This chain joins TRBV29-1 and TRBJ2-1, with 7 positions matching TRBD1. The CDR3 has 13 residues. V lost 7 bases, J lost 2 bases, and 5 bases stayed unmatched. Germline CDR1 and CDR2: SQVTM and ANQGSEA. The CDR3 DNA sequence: TGCAGCGCAGGGACAGAAACCTACAATGAGCAGTTCTTC. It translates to CSAGTETYNEQFF.

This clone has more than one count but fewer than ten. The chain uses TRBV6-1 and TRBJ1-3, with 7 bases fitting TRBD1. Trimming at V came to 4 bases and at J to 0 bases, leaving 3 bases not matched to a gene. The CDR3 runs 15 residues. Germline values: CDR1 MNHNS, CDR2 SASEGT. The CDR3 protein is CASSGGQNSGNTIYF. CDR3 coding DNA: TGTGCCAGCAGTGGGGGACAGAACTCTGGAAACACCATATATTTT.

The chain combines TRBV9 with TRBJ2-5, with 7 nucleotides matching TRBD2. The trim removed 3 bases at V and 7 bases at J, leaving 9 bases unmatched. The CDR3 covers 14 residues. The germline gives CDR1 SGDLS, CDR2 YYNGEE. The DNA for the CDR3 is TGTGCCAGCAGCGCACAACAAGGGGAGGGGACCCAGTACTTC. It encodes CASSAQQGEGTQYF.

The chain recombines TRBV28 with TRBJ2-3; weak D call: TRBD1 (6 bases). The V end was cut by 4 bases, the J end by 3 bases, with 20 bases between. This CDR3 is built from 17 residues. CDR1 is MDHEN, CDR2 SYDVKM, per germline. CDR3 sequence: CASSSPLTGFRTDTQYF. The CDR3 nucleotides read TGTGCCAGCAGTTCCCCCCTGACAGGCTTTAGGACAGATACGCAGTATTTT. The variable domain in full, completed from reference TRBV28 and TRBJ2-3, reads DVKVTQSSRYLVKRTGEKVFLECVQDMDHENMFWYRQDPGLGLRLIYFSYDVKMKEKGDIPEGYSVSREKKERFSLILESASTNQTSMYLCASSSPLTGFRTDTQYFGPGTRLTVL.

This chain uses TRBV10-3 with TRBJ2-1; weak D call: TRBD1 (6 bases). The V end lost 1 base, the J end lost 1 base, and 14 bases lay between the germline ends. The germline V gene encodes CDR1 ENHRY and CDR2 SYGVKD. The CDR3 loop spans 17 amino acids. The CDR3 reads CAISELHRARSYNEQFF. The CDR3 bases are TGTGCCATCAGTGAGTTACACAGGGCTAGGTCCTACAATGAGCAGTTCTTC.

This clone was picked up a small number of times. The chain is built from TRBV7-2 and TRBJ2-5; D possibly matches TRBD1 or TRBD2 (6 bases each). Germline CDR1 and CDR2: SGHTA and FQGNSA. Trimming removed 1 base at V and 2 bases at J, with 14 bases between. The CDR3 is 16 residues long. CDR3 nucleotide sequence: TGTGCCAGCAGCTTAGGGCCGCCGGGGGCGCAAGAGACCCAGTACTTC. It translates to CASSLGPPGAQETQYF.

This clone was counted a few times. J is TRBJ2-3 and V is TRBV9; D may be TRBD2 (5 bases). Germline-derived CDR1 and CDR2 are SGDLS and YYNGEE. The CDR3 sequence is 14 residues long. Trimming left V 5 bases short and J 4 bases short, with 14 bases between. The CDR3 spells CASSPVTLADTQYF. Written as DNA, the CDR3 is TGTGCCAGCAGTCCAGTCACACTAGCAGATACGCAGTATTTT.

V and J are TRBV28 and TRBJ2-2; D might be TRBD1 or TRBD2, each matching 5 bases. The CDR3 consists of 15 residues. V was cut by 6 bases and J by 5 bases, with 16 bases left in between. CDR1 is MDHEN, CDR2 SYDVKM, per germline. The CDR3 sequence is CASRAQGRGTGELFF. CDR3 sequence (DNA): TGTGCCAGCAGGGCCCAGGGACGAGGAACCGGGGAGCTGTTTTTT.